The 15 T cell receptor beta chains below all came from one sample that was sequenced in a study of T cell repertoires in cytomegalovirus infection. What these receptors recognize is not known. Using its own MiXCR run on the reads, TCRdb lists one record per CDR3 protein. The table includes over 100,000 distinct CDR3 sequences, about 30% detected once. Sequenced material: CD8+ T cells from cultured PBMCs, taken from culture after CMV antigen stimulation. These receptors all stem from a human donor in good health (CMV status not recorded). Some clones in this sample may be carry-over from other donors' samples.

In its sample, this clonotype was seen once. The chain links TRBV2 to TRBJ2-5; the D gene could be TRBD1 or TRBD2 (5 bases each). V lost 3 bases to trimming and J lost 7 bases, with 15 bases between them. The germline gives CDR1 SNHLY, CDR2 FYNNEI. The CDR3 length is 14 residues. The CDR3 loop is CASSDGVGVRTQYF. CDR3 in DNA: TGTGCCAGCAGTGACGGTGTGGGGGTTAGGACCCAGTACTTC.

The chain joins TRBV10-3 to TRBJ2-1; unclear D gene. Germline V CDR1 and CDR2: ENHRY, SYGVKD. Trimming took off 4 bases at V and 7 bases at J, with 8 bases between the two ends. The CDR3 totals 12 residues. CDR3 region: CAISGPQNEQFF. CDR3 sequence (DNA): TGTGCCATCAGTGGACCCCAGAATGAGCAGTTCTTC.

This clonotype was observed at least ten times. The genes are TRBV27 and TRBJ1-5, with a weak D call TRBD1 (6 bases). The germline V gene has CDR1 MNHEY and CDR2 SMNVEV (reference sequence). V was trimmed by 1 base and J by 5 bases, leaving 15 bases between them. The CDR3 totals 16 residues. The CDR3 sequence: CASSLYLGGGDQPQHF. CDR3 nucleotide sequence: TGTGCCAGCAGTTTATACCTAGGGGGGGGCGATCAGCCCCAGCATTTT.

In this sample, this clonotype turned up many times. CDR3 residues: CACTKGYEQYF. The CDR3 coding sequence is TGTGCCTGCACTAAGGGGTACGAGCAGTACTTC. This chain joins TRBV30 and TRBJ2-7; TRBD1 is a possible D gene (5 bases). This CDR3 comprises 11 residues. Trimming left V 6 bases short and J 4 bases short, with 10 bases between. Germline values: CDR1 GTSNPN, CDR2 SVGIG (reference sequence).

V is TRBV2 and J is TRBJ2-3; D uncertain. This CDR3 contains 14 residues. Trimming cost V 6 bases and J 0 bases, with 10 bases left between them. Germline CDR1 is SNHLY and CDR2 is FYNNEI. CDR3 amino acids: CASRWDASTDTQYF. CDR3 nucleotide sequence: TGTGCCAGCAGGTGGGATGCTAGCACAGATACGCAGTATTTT.

This clonotype came up many times. The chain combines TRBV7-8 with TRBJ2-1; TRBD1 matches 9 bases. Germline V gene data show CDR1 as SGHVS and CDR2 as FQNEAQ. The CDR3 has 12 amino acids. The junction had 1 base not matched to a gene; V was cut back by 4 bases and J by 9 bases. The CDR3 DNA follows: TGTGCCAGCAGCTCGACAGGGGGTGAGCAGTTCTTC. Amino acid sequence: CASSSTGGEQFF.

The chain joins TRBV2 to TRBJ1-1, with D perhaps matching TRBD1 (5 bases). The CDR3 contains 14 residues. With 3 bases removed from V and 5 bases from J, the gap between germline ends came to 13 bases. Germline CDR1 is SNHLY and CDR2 is FYNNEI. This chain's CDR3 is CASSEEGRGTEAFF. In DNA form, the CDR3 reads TGTGCCAGCAGTGAGGAGGGGCGAGGGACTGAAGCTTTCTTT.

The CDR3 nucleotides are TGTGCCAGCAGCTTACGACAGGACACCTACGAGCAGTACTTC. Translation: CASSLRQDTYEQYF. The chain uses TRBV7-9 and TRBJ2-7; tentatively, D is TRBD1 (6 bases). The CDR3 extends over 14 amino acids. Germline V gives CDR1 SEHNR, CDR2 FQNEAQ (reference sequence). V lost 2 bases, J lost 2 bases, and 10 bases lay in between.

This clonotype occurred a few times. The rearrangement uses TRBV29-1 and TRBJ2-1; 12 nucleotides align to TRBD2. The V gene end was trimmed by 7 bases and the J gene end by 6 bases; junction bases not matched to a gene: 4. CDR1 and CDR2 (germline): SQVTM, ANQGSEA. This CDR3 is built from 13 residues. The CDR3 DNA sequence: TGCAGCGCTGGACTAGCGGGACCCAATGAGCAGTTCTTC. Translation gives CSAGLAGPNEQFF.

The rearrangement uses TRBV7-6 and TRBJ2-5; tentatively, D is TRBD2 (6 bases). The CDR3 consists of 16 residues. CDR1 SGHVS and CDR2 FNYEAQ come from the germline V gene. Trimming pared 1 base from V and 3 bases from J, leaving 15 bases between. CDR3 region: CASSLGGTPGEETQYF. The CDR3 DNA follows: TGTGCCAGCAGCTTAGGCGGGACTCCGGGCGAAGAGACCCAGTACTTC.

This clonotype was counted once. The CDR3 is CASSVGVGNTEAFF. CDR3 bases: TGTGCCAGCAGCGTGGGGGTTGGGAACACTGAAGCTTTCTTT. The rearrangement uses TRBV9 and TRBJ1-1; possibly TRBD1 for D (5 bases). Trimming stripped 2 bases from V and 1 base from J, with 9 bases between. CDR3 length: 14 amino acids. In germline, CDR1 is SGDLS, CDR2 YYNGEE.

The table lists this clonotype with a few counts. As DNA, the CDR3 is TGTGCCAGCAGTCAGTCGGGACAGAGTATCAATGAGCAGTTCTTC. This codes for CASSQSGQSINEQFF. The chain uses TRBV7-3 and TRBJ2-1; 7 bases agree with TRBD1. Germline CDR1 and CDR2: SGHTA and FQGTGA. The CDR3 is 15 residues long. V gave up 6 bases and J gave up 6 bases; unmatched junction bases: 11.

This clonotype was counted between two and nine times. V gene TRBV7-9 combines with J gene TRBJ2-5; 9 positions match TRBD1. There are 15 residues in the CDR3. Germline-derived CDR1 and CDR2 are SEHNR and FQNEAQ (reference sequence). V shed 3 bases and J 2 bases; nucleotides not matched to a gene: 4. The CDR3 sequence: CASSFVDRGQETQYF. The CDR3, as DNA: TGTGCCAGCAGCTTTGTGGACAGGGGACAAGAGACCCAGTACTTC.

This chain joins TRBV5-1 and TRBJ2-7; 10 bases match TRBD1. The CDR3 consists of 14 residues. V trimming: 3 bases; J trimming: 3 bases; junction bases outside the gene matches: 3. CDR1 is SGHRS and CDR2 is YFSETQ in the germline V gene. Written as DNA, the CDR3 is TGCGCCAGCAGCTCAGGGACAGGGGTCTACGAGCAGTACTTC. This sequence encodes CASSSGTGVYEQYF.

V usage is TRBV7-9 and J usage is TRBJ2-7; 8 bases map to TRBD2. Germline CDR1 is SEHNR and CDR2 is FQNEAQ (reference sequence). CDR3 length equals 15 residues. V lost 5 bases, J lost 4 bases, and 10 bases stayed unmatched. The CDR3 region has the DNA TGTGCCAGCAGCCACTGGGGTAGCGGGGCATACGAGCAGTACTTC. It encodes CASSHWGSGAYEQYF.